What follows are 21 T cell receptor beta chains derived from one specimen sequenced in a study of somatic mutations in cytotoxic T cells in rheumatoid arthritis. TCRdb's table, derived via immunoSEQ multiplex PCR, lists solely in-frame clones and lacks some. Altogether some 16,000 clones are present, 80% being singletons, with the ten largest covering about 10%. Sample: CD8+ T cells sorted from blood. These receptors were collected from an adult with rheumatoid arthritis.

The rearrangement links TRBV5-3 to TRBJ2-1, with D tentatively TRBD1 or TRBD2 (5 bases each). TRBV5-3 is an ORF for which the function is uncertain. The CDR3 extends over 12 amino acids. Trimming removed 9 bases from V and 4 bases from J, with 11 bases in between. CDR3: CATNGGYNEQFF. The CDR3 nucleotides are TGTGCCACCAATGGGGGTTACAATGAGCAGTTCTTC.

The chain has TRBV21-1 and TRBJ2-7; the table's D gene call, TRBD1, was not cross checked with the DNA. TRBV21-1 is a known pseudogene. The CDR3 is made up of 12 amino acids. CDR3 DNA: TGTGCCAGCAGCAAGAGGACAATCGAGCAGTACTTC. The encoded protein is CASSKRTIEQYF.

This chain links TRBV5-1 with TRBJ2-7, with 15 bases lining up with TRBD2. V lost 5 bases, J lost 0 bases, and 12 bases stayed unmatched. Per germline, CDR1 SGHRS and CDR2 YFSETQ. The CDR3 spans 19 residues. CDR3 DNA: TGCGCCAGCAGACCGGGACTAGCGGGGGGCCGGGCCGGCTCCTACGAGCAGTACTTC. The encoded protein is CASRPGLAGGRAGSYEQYF.

V usage is TRBV9 and J usage is TRBJ2-7; D remains unclear. CDR3 length: 13 residues. Trimming cost V 2 bases and J 7 bases, with 13 bases left between them. Germline V CDR1 and CDR2: SGDLS, YYNGEE. The chain's CDR3 is CASSVLEKTEQYF. CDR3 DNA: TGTGCCAGCAGCGTCTTGGAGAAAACGGAGCAGTACTTC. Together with reference TRBV9 and TRBJ2-7, the CDR3 gives the full variable domain: DSGVTQTPKHLITATGQRVTLRCSPRSGDLSVYWYQQSLDQGLQFLIQYYNGEERAKGNILERFSAQQFPDLHSELNLSSLELGDSALYFCASSVLEKTEQYFGPGTRLTVT.

CDR3 sequence: CASRTGNTEAFF. The CDR3 DNA sequence: TGTGCCAGCAGGACAGGGAACACTGAAGCTTTCTTT. The chain couples TRBV6-1 to TRBJ1-1, with D tentatively TRBD1 (6 bases). The V end was cut by 6 bases, the J end by 1 base, with 6 bases between. The germline CDR1 and CDR2 sequences are MNHNS and SASEGT. This CDR3 region has 12 residues.

To note about this clone: The same CDR3 also results from other DNA sequences found in this sample. V gene TRBV11-2 combines with J gene TRBJ2-5; D is possibly TRBD2 (5 bases). V lost 3 bases and J 3 bases, leaving 14 bases between the germline ends. The germline CDR1 and CDR2 sequences are SGHAT and FQNNGV. CDR3 size: 15 residues. The CDR3 bases are TGTGCCAGCAGCTTTTCACCGGGGAGAAAAGAGACCCAGTACTTC. It translates to CASSFSPGRKETQYF. Using reference TRBV11-2 and TRBJ2-5 for the parts outside the CDR3, the full variable domain is EAGVAQSPRYKIIEKRQSVAFWCNPISGHATLYWYQQILGQGPKLLIQFQNNGVVDDSQLPKDRFSAERLKGVDSTLKIQPAKLEDSAVYLCASSFSPGRKETQYFGPGTRLLVL.

V is TRBV9 and J is TRBJ1-3; 7 nucleotides agree with TRBD1. Germline V gene sequence: CDR1 SGDLS, CDR2 YYNGEE. CDR3 size: 15 residues. Losses at the gene ends were 4 bases for V and 0 bases for J; bases not matched to a gene: 4. CDR3 protein: CASSPGDSSGNTIYF. The CDR3 DNA follows: TGTGCCAGCAGCCCGGGGGACAGCTCTGGAAACACCATATATTTT.

This clone was counted a single time. The chain carries TRBV10-3 and TRBJ2-1; D is uncertain. V lost 10 bases to trimming and J lost 2 bases, with 9 bases between them. The CDR3 sequence is 12 residues long. The V gene's germline CDR1 is ENHRY and CDR2 SYGVKD. CDR3 DNA sequence: TGTGCCACCGCCCGGGCCTACAATGAGCAGTTCTTC. Translated: CATARAYNEQFF.

This sequence joins TRBV13 and TRBJ2-7; 10 positions agree with TRBD2. Trimming cost V 5 bases and J 8 bases; bases outside gene matches: 15. Germline V gene sequence: CDR1 PRHDT, CDR2 FYEKMQ (reference sequence). The CDR3 contains 16 residues. CDR3 nucleotides: TGTGCCAGCAGCCGCGGGGGTAGCGGGGGGCCTCTCCAGCAGTACTTC. This translates into CASSRGGSGGPLQQYF.

V and J are TRBV4-1 and TRBJ2-3, with 8 bases that match TRBD1. CDR1 is MGHRA and CDR2 is YSYEKL in the germline V gene. Trimming took 4 bases from V and 3 from J; bases not matched to a gene: 6. The CDR3 is 15 residues long. CDR3 sequence reads: CASSPTGVGTDTQYF. CDR3 nucleotides: TGCGCCAGCAGCCCGACAGGGGTCGGGACAGATACGCAGTATTTT.

V gene TRBV29-1 combines with J gene TRBJ2-3; 8 bases are a match to TRBD1. Looked up from germline, CDR1 is SQVTM and CDR2 is ANQGSEA. The CDR3 sequence is 16 residues long. V lost 0 bases to trimming and J lost 0 bases; unmatched junction nucleotides: 5. The chain's CDR3 is CSVEEADRASTDTQYF. CDR3 DNA: TGCAGCGTTGAAGAAGCGGACAGGGCTAGCACAGATACGCAGTATTTT.

The rearrangement links TRBV11-2 to TRBJ2-7; D perhaps matches TRBD2 (6 bases). Germline CDR1 and CDR2: SGHAT and FQNNGV. The V end was cut by 5 bases, the J end by 3 bases, with 14 bases between. The CDR3 loop spans 14 amino acids. This CDR3 reads CASSDRRAIYEQYF. In DNA, the CDR3 is TGTGCCAGCAGCGATCGGAGGGCCATCTACGAGCAGTACTTC. Drawing the rest from reference TRBV11-2 and TRBJ2-7, the complete variable domain is EAGVAQSPRYKIIEKRQSVAFWCNPISGHATLYWYQQILGQGPKLLIQFQNNGVVDDSQLPKDRFSAERLKGVDSTLKIQPAKLEDSAVYLCASSDRRAIYEQYFGPGTRLTVT.

The genes are TRBV4-1 and TRBJ1-2; D is undetermined. Trimming left V 0 bases short and J 4 bases short, with 15 bases between. The CDR3 covers 16 residues. CDR1 is MGHRA and CDR2 is YSYEKL in the germline V gene. The CDR3 here is CASSQDEAPIVYGYTF. The CDR3 bases are TGCGCCAGCAGCCAAGATGAGGCACCAATAGTCTATGGCTACACCTTC.

The V and J genes are TRBV6-5 and TRBJ2-4, with 7 nucleotides matching TRBD1. Trimming removed 2 bases from V and 3 bases from J; junction bases left unmatched: 7. The CDR3 length is 16 residues. Germline assignment: CDR1 MNHEY and CDR2 SVGAGI. For the CDR3, the DNA is TGTGCCAGCAGTTACGGGGACAGCGCGGGCAAAAACATTCAGTACTTC. Amino acid sequence: CASSYGDSAGKNIQYF.

The gene calls are TRBV9 and TRBJ2-7; 8 nucleotides match TRBD2. The junction had 4 bases not matched to a gene; V was cut back by 2 bases and J by 0 bases. This CDR3 spans 15 amino acids. From germline, CDR1 is SGDLS and CDR2 YYNGEE. CDR3 sequence reads: CASSVGSGSSYEQYF. The CDR3 DNA is TGTGCCAGCAGCGTCGGGAGCGGGAGCTCCTACGAGCAGTACTTC.

The J gene is TRBJ2-5, the V gene TRBV25-1; TRBD2 matches 13 bases. Trimming took 3 bases from V and 5 from J; bases not matched to a gene: 6. This CDR3 region has 16 residues. Looked up from germline, CDR1 is MGHDK and CDR2 is SYGVNS. The CDR3 region is CASSDGGLAGRETQYF. CDR3 nucleotide sequence: TGTGCCAGCAGTGATGGGGGACTAGCGGGGAGGGAGACCCAGTACTTC. Looking up the rest from reference TRBV25-1 and TRBJ2-5 gives the full variable domain: EADIYQTPRYLVIGTGKKITLECSQTMGHDKMYWYQQDPGMELHLIHYSYGVNSTEKGDLSSESTVSRIRTEHFPLTLESARPSHTSQYLCASSDGGLAGRETQYFGPGTRLLVL.

The rearrangement links TRBV28 to TRBJ2-7; D might be TRBD1 (6 bases). From germline, CDR1 is MDHEN and CDR2 SYDVKM. This CDR3 is built from 14 residues. Trimming pared 5 bases from V and 4 bases from J, leaving 15 bases between. The CDR3 protein is CASSHLGTSYEQYF. The DNA for the CDR3 is TGTGCCAGCAGTCACCTCGGGACATCTTACGAGCAGTACTTC.

This clone has a single count. The chain recombines TRBV2 with TRBJ2-2; either TRBD1 or TRBD2 may supply D (5 bases each). The length of the CDR3 is 18 residues. V was shortened by 1 base and J by 4 bases, with 19 bases between the two germline ends. The germline V gene has CDR1 SNHLY and CDR2 FYNNEI. The CDR3 is CASSEVRVERLVTGELFF. Written as DNA, the CDR3 is TGTGCCAGCAGTGAAGTCAGGGTCGAGCGGCTAGTCACCGGGGAGCTGTTTTTT.

The chain joins TRBV18 to TRBJ2-1; D gene uncertain. CDR1 is KGHSH and CDR2 is LQKENI in the germline V gene. Trimming removed 5 bases at V and 6 bases at J, with 8 bases between. The length of the CDR3 is 12 residues. CDR3 nucleotide sequence: TGTGCCAGCTCATTGTTGGGCAATGAGCAGTTCTTC. Its translation is CASSLLGNEQFF.

The chain couples TRBV2 to TRBJ1-2, with TRBD1 as a possible D gene (5 bases). The V end was cut by 9 bases, the J end by 3 bases, with 14 bases between. This CDR3 is 13 amino acids long. The germline V gene has CDR1 SNHLY and CDR2 FYNNEI. CDR3 protein: CARRGPEDYGYTF. CDR3 DNA sequence: TGTGCCAGGAGGGGACCGGAAGACTATGGCTACACCTTC.

V gene TRBV11-2 combines with J gene TRBJ1-1; 7 nucleotides align to TRBD1. CDR3 length: 14 amino acids. V shed 5 bases and J 6 bases; nucleotides not matched to a gene: 9. Looked up from germline, CDR1 is SGHAT and CDR2 is FQNNGV. CDR3 residues: CASSPSTGLAEAFF. Written as DNA, the CDR3 is TGTGCCAGCAGCCCGTCGACAGGGCTCGCTGAAGCTTTCTTT. The full variable domain, its missing parts supplied by reference TRBV11-2 and TRBJ1-1, is EAGVAQSPRYKIIEKRQSVAFWCNPISGHATLYWYQQILGQGPKLLIQFQNNGVVDDSQLPKDRFSAERLKGVDSTLKIQPAKLEDSAVYLCASSPSTGLAEAFFGQGTRLTVV.